These 22 T cell receptor beta chains share one sample of origin, sequenced in a study of blood T cell repertoires in COVID-19. The protocol was immunoSEQ multiplex PCR, while the TCRdb copy is restricted to in-frame clones and leaves out a portion. The data hold under 250,000 clones, with about 83% observed a single time. The material sequenced was peripheral blood. These receptors were taken from a woman aged 40 to 50 with active or convalescent COVID-19.

The chain is built from TRBV9 and TRBJ2-3; 11 nucleotides agree with TRBD2. This CDR3 has 16 residues. CDR1 and CDR2 (germline): SGDLS, YYNGEE. The trim removed 4 bases at V and 1 base at J, leaving 5 bases unmatched. The DNA for the CDR3 is TGTGCCAGCAGCCCTATGACTAGCGGGGGCACAGATACGCAGTATTTT. Translation gives CASSPMTSGGTDTQYF.

The V call is TRBV4-1, the J call TRBJ1-2; perhaps TRBD1 as D (5 bases). The CDR3 spans 14 residues. Germline V gene sequence: CDR1 MGHRA, CDR2 YSYEKL. V lost 4 bases and J lost 8, with 17 bases in between. The CDR3 region has the DNA TGCGCCAGCAGCCCCTCGGGGGGTTTTGAGGGCTACACCTTC. Amino acid sequence: CASSPSGGFEGYTF.

The chain carries TRBV30 and TRBJ1-5; D call uncertain. This CDR3 comprises 13 residues. Germline loops: CDR1 GTSNPN, CDR2 SVGIG (reference sequence). The V end was cut by 5 bases, the J end by 0 bases, with 8 bases between. The CDR3 coding sequence is TGTGCCTGGGCCGGTTATAGCAATCAGCCCCAGCATTTT. It is translated as CAWAGYSNQPQHF.

This clone was seen a handful of times. This chain connects TRBV6-1 to TRBJ1-5, with a weak D call TRBD1 (5 bases). Germline assignment: CDR1 MNHNS and CDR2 SASEGT. V lost 2 bases, J lost 6 bases, and 5 bases lay in between. This CDR3 is 12 amino acids long. As DNA, the CDR3 is TGTGCCAGCAGTGAACAGGGTCAGCCCCAGCATTTT. This gives the protein CASSEQGQPQHF.

This sequence joins TRBV6-2 or TRBV6-3 and TRBJ2-3, with D uncertain. Germline loops: CDR1 MNHEY, CDR2 SVGEGT. The ends were cut back, 5 bases at V and 2 bases at J, with 11 bases in the middle. This CDR3 region has 14 residues. This CDR3 is CASSDDTYTDTQYF. DNA of the CDR3: TGTGCCAGCAGTGATGACACGTACACAGATACGCAGTATTTT.

This clone occurred a few times. V usage is TRBV2 and J usage is TRBJ2-7; D gene uncertain. V was clipped by 8 bases and J by 0 bases, with 5 bases between them. The CDR3 runs to 11 residues. Germline V gene sequence: CDR1 SNHLY, CDR2 FYNNEI. The CDR3 is CASLLSYEQYF. The CDR3, as DNA: TGTGCCAGCCTCCTCTCCTACGAGCAGTACTTC.

This clone came up once. V gene TRBV29-1 combines with J gene TRBJ1-1, with D perhaps TRBD1 (5 bases). V was cut by 6 bases and J by 2 bases, with 13 bases left in between. In germline, CDR1 is SQVTM, CDR2 ANQGSEA. The CDR3 runs to 13 residues. The CDR3: CSVGGVGNTEAFF. CDR3 DNA: TGCAGCGTGGGAGGGGTAGGAAACACTGAAGCTTTCTTT.

This clone was recorded only once. V and J are TRBV10-3 and TRBJ1-1, with a possible D match to TRBD1 (5 bases). V shed 3 bases and J shed 7 bases, with 15 bases lying between them. This CDR3 is 14 amino acids long. Germline V gene data show CDR1 as ENHRY and CDR2 as SYGVKD. The CDR3, as DNA: TGTGCCATCAGTGATCCCGCCCGACAGTATGAAGCTTTCTTT. Translated: CAISDPARQYEAFF.

This rearrangement joins TRBV28 to TRBJ2-7; weak D call: TRBD2 (5 bases). Germline assignment: CDR1 MDHEN and CDR2 SYDVKM. This CDR3 is 13 amino acids long. V was shortened by 5 bases and J by 7 bases, with 15 bases between the two germline ends. The CDR3 nucleotides read TGTGCCAGCAGTCGAGGGCCCACGGAGGAGCAGTACTTC. Amino acid sequence: CASSRGPTEEQYF. The full variable domain, rest sourced from reference TRBV28 and TRBJ2-7, is DVKVTQSSRYLVKRTGEKVFLECVQDMDHENMFWYRQDPGLGLRLIYFSYDVKMKEKGDIPEGYSVSREKKERFSLILESASTNQTSMYLCASSRGPTEEQYFGPGTRLTVT.

A single count supports this clone. The CDR3 region is CAWSVLGRWGATNEKLFF. The CDR3 coding sequence is TGTGCCTGGAGTGTACTGGGCAGGTGGGGCGCAACTAATGAAAAACTGTTTTTT. V is TRBV30 and J is TRBJ1-4, with a possible D match to TRBD1 (5 bases). The V gene lost 0 bases and the J gene lost 0 bases, with 17 bases spanning the gap. CDR1 is GTSNPN and CDR2 is SVGIG in the germline V gene (reference sequence). The CDR3 consists of 18 residues.

The rearrangement uses TRBV28 and TRBJ1-1, with a tentative D call TRBD1 (6 bases). CDR3 length: 15 amino acids. CDR1 is MDHEN and CDR2 is SYDVKM in the germline V gene. The V gene lost 2 bases and the J gene lost 0 bases, with 10 bases spanning the gap. CDR3 coding DNA: TGTGCCAGCAGTTTACGGGGGGGGCTGAACACTGAAGCTTTCTTT. It is translated as CASSLRGGLNTEAFF.

The chain carries TRBV5-5 and TRBJ2-3; a possible D gene is TRBD1 (5 bases). The CDR3 sequence is 14 residues long. Between the trimmed V and J ends, which lost 6 bases and 2 bases, there was a span of 13 bases. Germline CDR1 reads SGHKS; CDR2 reads YYEKEE (reference sequence). CDR3 nucleotide sequence: TGTGCCAGCACCATGGGGCGGACCACAGATACGCAGTATTTT. It translates to CASTMGRTTDTQYF.

This clone was seen only once. The V and J genes are TRBV19 and TRBJ2-5; weak D call: TRBD2 (6 bases). The CDR3 runs to 16 residues. From germline, CDR1 is LNHDA and CDR2 SQIVND (reference sequence). V was trimmed by 3 bases and J by 4 bases, leaving 18 bases between them. DNA for the CDR3: TGTGCCAGTAGTATTGCCTCCGCCGGCGGGGCAGAGACCCAGTACTTC. Its protein is CASSIASAGGAETQYF.

This clone was counted between two and nine times. The chain recombines TRBV5-1 with TRBJ1-6; possible D gene TRBD1, 6 bases. CDR3 length equals 15 residues. Trimming pared 0 bases from V and 8 bases from J, leaving 12 bases between. CDR1 is SGHRS and CDR2 is YFSETQ in the germline V gene. The DNA of the CDR3 is TGCGCCAGCAGCTTGGCAGGGGTCGCGTATTCACCCCTCCACTTT. As protein: CASSLAGVAYSPLHF.

This chain connects TRBV20-1 to TRBJ1-5, with D possibly being TRBD1 (6 bases). This CDR3 region has 17 residues. Trimming took off 3 bases at V and 1 base at J, with 19 bases between the two ends. Germline V gene sequence: CDR1 DFQATT, CDR2 SNEGSKA (reference sequence). The CDR3 region has the DNA TGCAGTGCTAGTCCCGCCCCCGGACAGTCAAGCAATCAGCCCCAGCATTTT. Amino acid sequence: CSASPAPGQSSNQPQHF.

This chain joins TRBV28 and TRBJ2-7, with D hard to call. The germline V gene has CDR1 MDHEN and CDR2 SYDVKM. CDR3 size: 14 residues. The ends were cut back, 2 bases at V and 2 bases at J, with 10 bases in the middle. The CDR3 spells CASSLGAETYEQYF. The CDR3 bases are TGTGCCAGCAGTTTAGGAGCAGAAACCTACGAGCAGTACTTC.

J is TRBJ1-5 and V is TRBV27; no definite D call. The CDR3 contains 16 residues. V shed 4 bases and J shed 7 bases, with 20 bases lying between them. The V gene's germline CDR1 is MNHEY and CDR2 SMNVEV (reference sequence). The CDR3 coding sequence is TGTGCCAGCAGTTCCACAAAGGAGAGGGTAGGGCAGCCCCAGCATTTT. This translates into CASSSTKERVGQPQHF.

This clone was counted ten times or more. This specimen includes other DNA sequences encoding the same CDR3. J is TRBJ2-7 and V is TRBV19, with 11 bases matching TRBD1. The junction had 6 bases not matched to a gene; V was cut back by 5 bases and J by 3 bases. This CDR3 spans 15 amino acids. CDR1 and CDR2 (germline): LNHDA, SQIVND (reference sequence). CDR3 DNA sequence: TGTGCCAGTAGTCCGGGGACAGGGGGTAACTACGAGCAGTACTTC. It encodes CASSPGTGGNYEQYF.

This chain connects TRBV5-4 to TRBJ2-1; no clear D. V was pared by 3 bases and J by 0 bases, with 13 bases between. The CDR3 runs 16 residues. CDR1 is SGHNT, CDR2 YYREEE, per germline (reference sequence). CDR3 sequence (DNA): TGTGCCAGCAGCTCCGATTCCCTCGGCTCCTACAATGAGCAGTTCTTC. Translation gives CASSSDSLGSYNEQFF.

The gene calls are TRBV28 and TRBJ2-5, with 7 bases fitting TRBD1. Germline V gives CDR1 MDHEN, CDR2 SYDVKM. This CDR3 region has 14 residues. V lost 6 bases to trimming and J lost 1 base; unmatched junction nucleotides: 5. CDR3 loop: CASRPDRAQETQYF. The CDR3, as DNA: TGTGCCAGCAGACCCGACAGGGCCCAAGAGACCCAGTACTTC. Based on the CDR3 plus reference TRBV28 and TRBJ2-5, the full variable domain is DVKVTQSSRYLVKRTGEKVFLECVQDMDHENMFWYRQDPGLGLRLIYFSYDVKMKEKGDIPEGYSVSREKKERFSLILESASTNQTSMYLCASRPDRAQETQYFGPGTRLLVL.

V usage is TRBV15 and J usage is TRBJ2-3, with TRBD1 matching 8 bases. Germline CDR1 and CDR2: LNHNV and YYDKDF (reference sequence). V trimming: 5 bases; J trimming: 4 bases; junction bases outside the gene matches: 5. The length of the CDR3 is 14 residues. CDR3 residues: CATSATGVADTQYF. The CDR3 bases are TGTGCCACCAGCGCGACAGGGGTTGCAGATACGCAGTATTTT.

This clone has more than one count but fewer than ten. V and J are TRBV12-3 or TRBV12-4 and TRBJ1-2; D call uncertain. This CDR3 region has 13 residues. V was shortened by 1 base and J by 2 bases, with 5 bases between the two germline ends. Here the CDR3 reads CASSLGQNYGYTF. The CDR3 DNA reads TGTGCCAGCAGTTTAGGGCAGAACTATGGCTACACCTTC.